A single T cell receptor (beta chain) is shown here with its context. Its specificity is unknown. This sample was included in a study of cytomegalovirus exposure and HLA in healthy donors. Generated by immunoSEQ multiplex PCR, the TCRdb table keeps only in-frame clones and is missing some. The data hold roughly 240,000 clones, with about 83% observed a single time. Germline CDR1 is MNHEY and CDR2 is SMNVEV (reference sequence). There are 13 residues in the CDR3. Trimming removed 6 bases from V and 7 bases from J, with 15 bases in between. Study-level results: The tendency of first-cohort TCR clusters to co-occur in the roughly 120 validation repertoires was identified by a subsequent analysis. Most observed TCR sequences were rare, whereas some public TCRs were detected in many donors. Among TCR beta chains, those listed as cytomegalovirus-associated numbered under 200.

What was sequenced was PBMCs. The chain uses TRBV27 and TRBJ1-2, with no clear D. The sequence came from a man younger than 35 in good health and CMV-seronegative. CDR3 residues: CASRLGSAVGYTF. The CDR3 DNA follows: TGTGCCAGCAGACTAGGGAGCGCGGTTGGCTACACCTTC.